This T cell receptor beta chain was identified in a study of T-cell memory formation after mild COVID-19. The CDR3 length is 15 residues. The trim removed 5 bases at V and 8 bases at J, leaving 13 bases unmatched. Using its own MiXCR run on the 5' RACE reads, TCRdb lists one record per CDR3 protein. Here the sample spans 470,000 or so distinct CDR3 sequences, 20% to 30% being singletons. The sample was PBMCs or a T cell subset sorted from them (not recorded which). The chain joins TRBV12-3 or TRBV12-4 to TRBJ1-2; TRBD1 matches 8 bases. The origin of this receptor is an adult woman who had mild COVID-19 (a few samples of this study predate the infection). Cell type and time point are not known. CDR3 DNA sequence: TGTGCCAGCAGTCTGGGGACAGGACTAGTGAAGGGCTACACCTTC. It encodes CASSLGTGLVKGYTF.